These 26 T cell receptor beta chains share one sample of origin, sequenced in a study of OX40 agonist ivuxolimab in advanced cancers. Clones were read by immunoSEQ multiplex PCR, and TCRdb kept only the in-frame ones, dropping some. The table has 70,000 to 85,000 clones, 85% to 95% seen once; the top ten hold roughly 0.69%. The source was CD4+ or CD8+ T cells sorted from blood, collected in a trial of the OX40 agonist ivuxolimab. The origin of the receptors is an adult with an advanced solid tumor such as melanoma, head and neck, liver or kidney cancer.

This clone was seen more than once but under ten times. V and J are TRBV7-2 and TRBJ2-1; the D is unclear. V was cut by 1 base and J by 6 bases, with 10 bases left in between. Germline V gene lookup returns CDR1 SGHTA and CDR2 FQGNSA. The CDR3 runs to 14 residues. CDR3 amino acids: CASSLGPSANEQFF. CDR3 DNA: TGTGCCAGCAGCTTAGGGCCGAGCGCCAATGAGCAGTTCTTC.

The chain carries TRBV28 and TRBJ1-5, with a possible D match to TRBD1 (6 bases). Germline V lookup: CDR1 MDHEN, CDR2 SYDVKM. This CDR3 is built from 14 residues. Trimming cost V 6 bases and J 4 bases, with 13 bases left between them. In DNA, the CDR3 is TGTGCCAGCAGGGAAGGACAGAATAATCAGCCCCAGCATTTT. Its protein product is CASREGQNNQPQHF.

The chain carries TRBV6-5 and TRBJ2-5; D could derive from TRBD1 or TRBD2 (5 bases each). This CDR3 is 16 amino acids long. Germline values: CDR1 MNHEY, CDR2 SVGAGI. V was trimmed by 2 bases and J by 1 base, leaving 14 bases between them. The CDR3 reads CASSYTSRGGQETQYF. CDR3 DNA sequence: TGTGCCAGCAGTTACACCTCCCGTGGGGGCCAAGAGACCCAGTACTTC.

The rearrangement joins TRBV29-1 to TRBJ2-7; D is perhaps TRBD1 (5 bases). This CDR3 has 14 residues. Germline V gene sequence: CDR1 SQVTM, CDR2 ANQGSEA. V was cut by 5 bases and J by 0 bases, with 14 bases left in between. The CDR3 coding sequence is TGCAGCGTTAGGGTAGGGGCCATCTCCTACGAGCAGTACTTC. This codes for CSVRVGAISYEQYF.

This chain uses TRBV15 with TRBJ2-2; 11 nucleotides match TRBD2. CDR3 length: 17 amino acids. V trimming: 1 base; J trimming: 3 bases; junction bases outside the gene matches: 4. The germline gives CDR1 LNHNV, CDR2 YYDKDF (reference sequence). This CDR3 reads CATSRVIAGGYTGELFF. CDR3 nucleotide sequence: TGTGCCACCAGCAGAGTTATAGCGGGAGGGTACACCGGGGAGCTGTTTTTT.

CDR3 loop: CASSLTIQGLTDTQYF. Written as DNA, the CDR3 is TGTGCCAGCAGCTTAACAATACAGGGGCTTACAGATACGCAGTATTTT. The rearrangement joins TRBV7-9 to TRBJ2-3; TRBD1 aligns across 7 bases. Germline CDR1 and CDR2: SEHNR and FQNEAQ (reference sequence). The CDR3 sequence is 16 residues long. The junction had 8 bases not matched to a gene; V was cut back by 2 bases and J by 3 bases.

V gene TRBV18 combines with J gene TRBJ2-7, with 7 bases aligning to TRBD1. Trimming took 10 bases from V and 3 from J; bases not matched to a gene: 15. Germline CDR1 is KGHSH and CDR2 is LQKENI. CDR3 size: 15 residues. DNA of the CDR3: TGTGCCACCTCCGGGCGACAGGGTAAAATCTACGAGCAGTACTTC. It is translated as CATSGRQGKIYEQYF.

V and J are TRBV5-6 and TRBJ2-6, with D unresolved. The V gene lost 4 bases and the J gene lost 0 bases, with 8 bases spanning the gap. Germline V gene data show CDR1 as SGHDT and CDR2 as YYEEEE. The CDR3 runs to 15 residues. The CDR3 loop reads CASSLRFSGANVLTF. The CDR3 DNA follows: TGTGCCAGCAGCCTCAGGTTCTCTGGGGCCAACGTCCTGACTTTC. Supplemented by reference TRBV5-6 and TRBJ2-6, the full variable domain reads DAGVTQSPTHLIKTRGQQVTLRCSPKSGHDTVSWYQQALGQGPQFIFQYYEEEERQRGNFPDRFSGHQFPNYSSELNVNALLLGDSALYLCASSLRFSGANVLTFGAGSRLTVL.

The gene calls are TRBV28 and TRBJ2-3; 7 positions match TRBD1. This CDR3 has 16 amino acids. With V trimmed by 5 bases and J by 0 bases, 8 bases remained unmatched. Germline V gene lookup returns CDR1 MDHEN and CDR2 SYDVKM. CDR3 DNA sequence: TGTGCCAGCAGTACCCCGGGACAGACTAGCACAGATACGCAGTATTTT. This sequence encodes CASSTPGQTSTDTQYF.

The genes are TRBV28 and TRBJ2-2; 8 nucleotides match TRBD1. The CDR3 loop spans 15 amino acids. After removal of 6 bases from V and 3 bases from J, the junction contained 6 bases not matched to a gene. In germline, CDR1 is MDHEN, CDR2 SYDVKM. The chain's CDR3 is CASRTQDRDTGELFF. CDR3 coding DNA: TGTGCCAGCAGAACCCAGGACAGGGACACCGGGGAGCTGTTTTTT.

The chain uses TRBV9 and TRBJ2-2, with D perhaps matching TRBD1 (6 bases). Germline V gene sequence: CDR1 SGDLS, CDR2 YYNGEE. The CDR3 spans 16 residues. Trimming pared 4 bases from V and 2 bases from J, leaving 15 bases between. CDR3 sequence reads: CASSPTGYGNTGELFF. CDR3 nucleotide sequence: TGTGCCAGCAGCCCAACAGGGTATGGAAACACCGGGGAGCTGTTTTTT.

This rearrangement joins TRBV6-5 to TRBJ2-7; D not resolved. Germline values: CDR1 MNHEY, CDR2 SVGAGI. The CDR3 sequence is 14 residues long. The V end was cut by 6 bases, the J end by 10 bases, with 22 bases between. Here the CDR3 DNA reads TGTGCCAGCAGCCACCGGCCCGCGCAAGAGGCCCAGTACTTC. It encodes CASSHRPAQEAQYF.

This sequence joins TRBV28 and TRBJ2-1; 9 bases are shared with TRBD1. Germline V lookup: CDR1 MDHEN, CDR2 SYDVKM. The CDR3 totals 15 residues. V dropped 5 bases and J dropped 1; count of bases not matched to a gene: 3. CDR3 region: CASSPGTGSYNEQFF. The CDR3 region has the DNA TGTGCCAGCAGTCCCGGGACAGGGTCCTACAATGAGCAGTTCTTC.

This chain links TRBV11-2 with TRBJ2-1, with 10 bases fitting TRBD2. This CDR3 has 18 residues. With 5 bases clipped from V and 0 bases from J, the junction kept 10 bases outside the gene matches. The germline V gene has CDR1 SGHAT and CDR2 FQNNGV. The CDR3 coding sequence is TGTGCCAGCAGCACTAGACTAGCGGGTACTTACTCCTACAATGAGCAGTTCTTC. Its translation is CASSTRLAGTYSYNEQFF. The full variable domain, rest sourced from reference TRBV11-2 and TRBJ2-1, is EAGVAQSPRYKIIEKRQSVAFWCNPISGHATLYWYQQILGQGPKLLIQFQNNGVVDDSQLPKDRFSAERLKGVDSTLKIQPAKLEDSAVYLCASSTRLAGTYSYNEQFFGPGTRLTVL.

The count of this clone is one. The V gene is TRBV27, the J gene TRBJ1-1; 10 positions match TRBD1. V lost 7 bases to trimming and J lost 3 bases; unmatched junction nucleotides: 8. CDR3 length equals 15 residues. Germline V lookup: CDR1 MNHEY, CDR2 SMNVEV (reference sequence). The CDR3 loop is CASIGTGAGDTEAFF. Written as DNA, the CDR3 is TGTGCCAGCATAGGGACAGGGGCTGGGGACACTGAAGCTTTCTTT.

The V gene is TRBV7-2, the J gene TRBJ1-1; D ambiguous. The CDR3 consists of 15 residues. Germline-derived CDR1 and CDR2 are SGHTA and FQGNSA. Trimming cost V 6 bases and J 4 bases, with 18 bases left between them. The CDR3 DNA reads TGTGCCAGCAGTATTGAGTCTCGACGGGGCACTGAAGCTTTCTTT. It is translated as CASSIESRRGTEAFF.

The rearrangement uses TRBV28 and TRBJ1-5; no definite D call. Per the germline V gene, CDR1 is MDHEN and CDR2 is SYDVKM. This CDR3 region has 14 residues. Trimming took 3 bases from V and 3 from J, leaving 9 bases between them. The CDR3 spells CASSLPRFNQPQHF. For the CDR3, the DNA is TGTGCCAGCAGTTTGCCAAGGTTCAATCAGCCCCAGCATTTT. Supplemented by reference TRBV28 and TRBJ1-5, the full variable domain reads DVKVTQSSRYLVKRTGEKVFLECVQDMDHENMFWYRQDPGLGLRLIYFSYDVKMKEKGDIPEGYSVSREKKERFSLILESASTNQTSMYLCASSLPRFNQPQHFGDGTRLSIL.

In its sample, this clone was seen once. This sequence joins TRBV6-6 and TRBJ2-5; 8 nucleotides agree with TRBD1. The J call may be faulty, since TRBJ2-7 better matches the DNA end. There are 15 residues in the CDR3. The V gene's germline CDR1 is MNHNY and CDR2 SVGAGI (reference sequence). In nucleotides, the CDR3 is TGTGCCAGCAGTTACTCGGGGACAGGTCCTTACGAGCAGTACTTC. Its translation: CASSYSGTGPYEQYF.

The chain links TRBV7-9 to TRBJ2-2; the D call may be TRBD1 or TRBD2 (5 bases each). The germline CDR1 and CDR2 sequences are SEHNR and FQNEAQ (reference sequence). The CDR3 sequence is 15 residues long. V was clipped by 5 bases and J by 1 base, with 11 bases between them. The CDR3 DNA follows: TGTGCCAGCAGCCACCCGGGACGGAACACCGGGGAGCTGTTTTTT. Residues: CASSHPGRNTGELFF.

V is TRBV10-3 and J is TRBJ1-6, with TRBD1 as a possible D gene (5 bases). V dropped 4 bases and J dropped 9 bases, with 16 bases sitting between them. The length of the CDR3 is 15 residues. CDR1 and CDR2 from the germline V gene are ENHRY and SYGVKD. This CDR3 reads CAISVQSQGGSPLHF. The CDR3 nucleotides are TGTGCCATCAGTGTTCAAAGTCAGGGCGGTTCACCCCTCCACTTT.

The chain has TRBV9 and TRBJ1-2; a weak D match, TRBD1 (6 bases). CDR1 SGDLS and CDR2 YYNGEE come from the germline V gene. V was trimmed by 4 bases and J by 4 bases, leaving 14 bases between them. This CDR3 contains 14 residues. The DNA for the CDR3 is TGTGCCAGCAGCCCGAGGGGGGCTGGCTATGGCTACACCTTC. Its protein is CASSPRGAGYGYTF.

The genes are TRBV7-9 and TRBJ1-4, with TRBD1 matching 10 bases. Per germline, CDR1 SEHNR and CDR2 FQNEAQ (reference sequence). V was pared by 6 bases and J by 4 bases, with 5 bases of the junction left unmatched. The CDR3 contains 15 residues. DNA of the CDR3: TGTGCCAGCAGTCTCCGGACAGGGGGTAATGAAAAACTGTTTTTT. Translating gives CASSLRTGGNEKLFF.

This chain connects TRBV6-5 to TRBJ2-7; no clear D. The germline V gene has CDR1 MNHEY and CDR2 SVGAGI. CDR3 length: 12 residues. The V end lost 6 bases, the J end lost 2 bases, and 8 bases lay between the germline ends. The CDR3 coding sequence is TGTGCCAGCAGCCGTTTAACCTACGAGCAGTACTTC. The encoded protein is CASSRLTYEQYF.

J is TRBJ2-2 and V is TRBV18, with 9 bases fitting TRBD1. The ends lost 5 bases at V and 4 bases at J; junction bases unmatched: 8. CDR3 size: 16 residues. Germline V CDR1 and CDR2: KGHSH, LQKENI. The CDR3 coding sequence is TGTGCCAGCTCATCCAACAGGGGGCGTGGCACCGGGGAGCTGTTTTTT. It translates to CASSSNRGRGTGELFF.

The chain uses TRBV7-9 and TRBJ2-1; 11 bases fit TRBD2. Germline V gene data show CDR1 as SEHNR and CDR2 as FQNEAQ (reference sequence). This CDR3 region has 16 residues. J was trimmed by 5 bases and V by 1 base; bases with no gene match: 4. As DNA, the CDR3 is TGTGCCAGCAGCTTAGTAGGGACTAGCGGCCACAATGAGCAGTTCTTC. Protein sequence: CASSLVGTSGHNEQFF.

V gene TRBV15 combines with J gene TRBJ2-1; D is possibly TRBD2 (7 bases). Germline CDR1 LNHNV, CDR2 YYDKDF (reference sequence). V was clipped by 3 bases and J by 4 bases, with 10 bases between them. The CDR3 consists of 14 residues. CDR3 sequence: CATSSGRGYNEQFF. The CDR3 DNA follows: TGTGCCACCAGCAGTGGGAGGGGGTACAATGAGCAGTTCTTC.